This T cell receptor beta chain appears in the sequencing data of a study of blood T cells in healthy people across ages. Study observations and caveats: Reliance upon unsorted PBMCs precluded definitive naive versus antigen-experienced comparison. Lack of knowledge of donor CMV status possibly confounded expanded clonotype changes.

A second PCR of about 6 to 12 cycles used a sample-barcoded 5' primer and a J-beta primer mix. Every sample returned 2.5 million or more CDR3-containing paired-end reads. TCRdb re-called the 5' RACE reads with MiXCR, one entry per CDR3 protein. The sample consists of around 1.5 million distinct CDR3 sequences, almost 60% of them appearing once. Each donor supplied approximately 10 milliliters of peripheral blood. Points on this clonotype: The antigen remains unidentified.

The germline CDR1 and CDR2 sequences are DFQATT and SNEGSKA (reference sequence). CDR3 length: 15 amino acids. J is TRBJ2-5 and V is TRBV20-1; perhaps D is TRBD1 or TRBD2 (5 bases each). The J call is in doubt because the DNA end fits TRBJ2-7 better. This receptor was obtained from a man in his late teens or twenties in good health. Sequenced sample: blood. CDR3 bases: TGCAGTGCTGGGGGAATAGCGCCTATAACCTACGAGCAGTACTTC. Its translation: CSAGGIAPITYEQYF.